This T cell receptor (beta chain) was recovered during a study of blood T cells in healthy people across ages. Regarding the study as a whole: Long-lived and aged donors differed, with more naive CD4+ cells and higher diversity in the long-lived. With donor CMV status unknown, expanded clonotype changes were possibly confounded.

Trimming shortened V by 5 bases and J by 0 bases, and 10 bases separated the two germline ends. Germline V gene data show CDR1 as KGHDR and CDR2 as SFDVKD. CDR3 length equals 15 residues. Through a sample-barcoded 5' primer and a J-beta primer mix, a second PCR was run for about 7 to 12 cycles. All cDNA molecules were each tagged by a template-switch adaptor with 12 random nucleotides. Using its own MiXCR run on the 5' RACE reads, TCRdb lists one record per CDR3 protein. The table shows 1.5 million to 2 million distinct CDR3 sequences, with just under 50% occurring only once. In its sample, this clonotype was seen once. The antigen remains unidentified. Donation came from healthy Caucasian individuals in Russia who were aged roughly 6 to 95.

Sequencing was carried out using blood. The chain couples TRBV24-1 to TRBJ2-4; D may match TRBD1 or TRBD2 (6 bases each). The sequence was obtained from a woman in her thirties or forties in good health. The CDR3 bases are TGTGCCACCAGTGCGGGGGCTATAGCCAAAAACATTCAGTACTTC. Its translation: CATSAGAIAKNIQYF.